This T cell receptor (beta chain) emerged from a study of CD8+ T cells in alopecia areata. Study-wide context: Patients in the treated group were given tofacitinib by mouth, 5 to 10 mg twice a day.

The CDR3 has 11 amino acids. Germline V gene data show CDR1 as LGHNT and CDR2 as FRNRAP. V gave up 3 bases and J gave up 6 bases, with 6 bases separating them. Documented treatment: oral pan-JAK inhibitor, 5-10 mg twice daily. Samples from alopecia areata patients were lesional scalp punch biopsies and peripheral blood. Extraction and reverse transcription of RNA yielded cDNA as the sequencing template. Measured with immunoSEQ multiplex PCR; TCRdb has only the in-frame clones, and not every one. The table shows some 110,000 clones, with 58% occurring only once. V gene TRBV12-5 combines with J gene TRBJ2-7; no clear D gene. This specimen consisted of CD8+ T cells sorted from blood, obtained at week 4, from a patient treated with tofacitinib. The TCR was taken from a human donor with alopecia areata. DNA for the CDR3: TGTGCTAGTGGTTTTTATTCCGAGCAGTACTTC. It is translated as CASGFYSEQYF. The full variable domain, with the rest looked up from reference TRBV12-5 and TRBJ2-7, is DARVTQTPRHKVTEMGQEVTMRCQPILGHNTVFWYRQTMMQGLELLAYFRNRAPLDDSGMPKDRFSAEMPDATLATLKIQPSEPRDSAVYFCASGFYSEQYFGPGTRLTVT.